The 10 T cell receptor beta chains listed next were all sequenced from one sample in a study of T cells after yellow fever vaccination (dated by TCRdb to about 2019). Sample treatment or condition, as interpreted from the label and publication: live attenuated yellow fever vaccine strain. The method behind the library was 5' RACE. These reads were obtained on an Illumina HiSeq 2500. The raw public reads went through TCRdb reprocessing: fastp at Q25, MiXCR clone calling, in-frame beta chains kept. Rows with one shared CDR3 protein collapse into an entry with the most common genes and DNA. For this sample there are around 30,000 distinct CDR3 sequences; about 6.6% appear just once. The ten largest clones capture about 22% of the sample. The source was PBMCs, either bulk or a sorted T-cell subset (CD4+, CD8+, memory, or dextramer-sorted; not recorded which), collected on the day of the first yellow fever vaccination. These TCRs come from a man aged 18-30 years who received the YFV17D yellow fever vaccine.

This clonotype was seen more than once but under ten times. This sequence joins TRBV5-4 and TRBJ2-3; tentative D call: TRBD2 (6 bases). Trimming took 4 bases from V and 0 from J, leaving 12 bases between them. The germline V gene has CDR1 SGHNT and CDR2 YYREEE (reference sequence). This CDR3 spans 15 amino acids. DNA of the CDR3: TGTGCCAGCAGCCCCGGGACTTTTAGCACAGATACGCAGTATTTT. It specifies CASSPGTFSTDTQYF.

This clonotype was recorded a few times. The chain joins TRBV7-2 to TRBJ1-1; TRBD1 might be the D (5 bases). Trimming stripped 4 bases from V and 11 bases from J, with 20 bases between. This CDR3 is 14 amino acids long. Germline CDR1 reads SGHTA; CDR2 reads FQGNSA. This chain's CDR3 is CASSSSPGSVIAFF. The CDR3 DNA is TGTGCCAGCAGCTCTTCCCCAGGGTCGGTGATCGCTTTCTTT.

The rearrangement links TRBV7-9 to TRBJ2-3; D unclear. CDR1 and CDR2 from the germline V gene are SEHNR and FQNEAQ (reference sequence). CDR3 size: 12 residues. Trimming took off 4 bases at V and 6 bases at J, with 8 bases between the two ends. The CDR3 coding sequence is TGTGCCAGCAGCTCCCAGATGGATACGCAGTATTTT. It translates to CASSSQMDTQYF.

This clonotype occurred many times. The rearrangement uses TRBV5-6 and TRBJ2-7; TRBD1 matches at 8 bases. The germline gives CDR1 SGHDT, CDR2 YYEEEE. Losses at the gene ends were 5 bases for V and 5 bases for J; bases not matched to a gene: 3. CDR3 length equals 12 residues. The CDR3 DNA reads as TGTGCCAGCAGGGCAGGGGGCGACGAGCAGTACGTC. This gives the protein CASRAGGDEQYV.

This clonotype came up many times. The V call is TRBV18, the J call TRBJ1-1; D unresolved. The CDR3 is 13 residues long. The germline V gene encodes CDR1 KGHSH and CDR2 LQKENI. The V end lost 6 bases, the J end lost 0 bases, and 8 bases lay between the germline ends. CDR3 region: CASSMHLNTEAFF. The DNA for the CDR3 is TGTGCCAGCTCGATGCACCTGAACACTGAAGCTTTCTTT. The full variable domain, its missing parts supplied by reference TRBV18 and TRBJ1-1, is NAGVMQNPRHLVRRRGQEARLRCSPMKGHSHVYWYRQLPEEGLKFMVYLQKENIIDESGMPKERFSAEFPKEGPSILRIQQVVRGDSAAYFCASSMHLNTEAFFGQGTRLTVV.

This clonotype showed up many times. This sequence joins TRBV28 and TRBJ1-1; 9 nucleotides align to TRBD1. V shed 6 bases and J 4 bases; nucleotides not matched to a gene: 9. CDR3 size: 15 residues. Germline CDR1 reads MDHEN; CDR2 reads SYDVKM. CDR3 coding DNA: TGTGCCAGCAGACTATCGACAGGGGGGACCACTGAAGCTTTCTTT. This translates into CASRLSTGGTTEAFF.

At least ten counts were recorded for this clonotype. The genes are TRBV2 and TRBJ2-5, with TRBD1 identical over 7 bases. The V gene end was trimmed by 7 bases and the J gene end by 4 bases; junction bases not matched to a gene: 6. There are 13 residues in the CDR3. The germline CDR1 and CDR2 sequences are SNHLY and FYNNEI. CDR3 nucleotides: TGTGCCAGCATGAGAGGGGGCGGAGAGACCCAGTACTTC. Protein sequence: CASMRGGGETQYF.

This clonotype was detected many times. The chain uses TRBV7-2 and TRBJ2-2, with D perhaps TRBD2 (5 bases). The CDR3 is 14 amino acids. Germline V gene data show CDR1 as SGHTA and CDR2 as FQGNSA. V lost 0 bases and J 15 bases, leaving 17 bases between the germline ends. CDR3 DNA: TGTGCCAGCAGCTTAGCGAGGTCGGGAATGGTGGTGTTTTTT. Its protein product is CASSLARSGMVVFF.

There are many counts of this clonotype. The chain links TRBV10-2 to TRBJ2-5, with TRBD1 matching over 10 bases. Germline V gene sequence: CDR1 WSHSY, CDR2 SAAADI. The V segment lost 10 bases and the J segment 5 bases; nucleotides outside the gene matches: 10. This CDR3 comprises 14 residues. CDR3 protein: CATEPGQGTETQYF. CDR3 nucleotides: TGCGCCACTGAACCGGGACAGGGGACGGAGACCCAGTACTTC.

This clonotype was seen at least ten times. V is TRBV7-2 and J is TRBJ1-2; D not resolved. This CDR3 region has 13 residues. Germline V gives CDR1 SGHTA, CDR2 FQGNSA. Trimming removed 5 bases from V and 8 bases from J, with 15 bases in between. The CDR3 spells CASSPRGQLGYTF. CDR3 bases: TGTGCCAGCAGCCCCCGAGGGCAGCTCGGCTACACCTTC. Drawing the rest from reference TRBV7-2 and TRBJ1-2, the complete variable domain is GAGVSQSPSNKVTEKGKDVELRCDPISGHTALYWYRQSLGQGLEFLIYFQGNSAPDKSGLPSDRFSAERTGGSVSTLTIQRTQQEDSAVYLCASSPRGQLGYTFGSGTRLTVV.